The 15 T cell receptor beta chains given below trace back to one sample, sequenced in a study of identical twins. TCRdb reprocessed the 5' RACE reads with MiXCR, giving one entry per CDR3 protein. The sample includes around 1.7 million distinct CDR3 sequences, more than 30% of them seen just once. Sample: cord blood. The receptors were sampled from a newborn girl in good health.

There are a few counts of this clonotype. CDR3 nucleotides: TGCAGTGCTAGACTCGGACTAGCGGGGGGGCAAGAGACCCAGTACTTC. As protein: CSARLGLAGGQETQYF. V and J are TRBV20-1 and TRBJ2-5; 15 bases map to TRBD2. The junction had 3 bases not matched to a gene; V was cut back by 2 bases and J by 2 bases. The CDR3 has 16 amino acids. The germline CDR1 and CDR2 sequences are DFQATT and SNEGSKA (reference sequence).

As regards this clonotype: Germline and junction disagree at one end, which may indicate a read error. The rearrangement links TRBV20-1 to TRBJ1-1; TRBD1 is a possible D gene (5 bases). Germline values: CDR1 DFQATT, CDR2 SNEGSKA (reference sequence). This CDR3 is built from 16 residues. The CDR3 spells CSARVGRASMNTEALF. CDR3 coding DNA: TGCAGTGCTAGAGTCGGCAGGGCCTCCATGAACACTGAAGCTTTATTT.

The rearrangement uses TRBV7-9 and TRBJ2-1, with D perhaps assigned TRBD1 or TRBD2 (6 bases each). V lost 1 base, J lost 5 bases, and 15 bases lay in between. The V gene's germline CDR1 is SEHNR and CDR2 FQNEAQ (reference sequence). The CDR3 totals 16 residues. The CDR3 nucleotides are TGTGCCAGCAGCTTAGAGGGGGGACGGCTAAACAATGAGCAGTTCTTC. Protein: CASSLEGGRLNNEQFF.

As regards this clonotype: A much larger clone lies a single base off, so this may be a read error. The chain uses TRBV7-8 and TRBJ2-3; unclear D gene. From germline, CDR1 is SGHVS and CDR2 FQNEAQ. The CDR3 totals 14 residues. CDR3 in amino acids: CASSLTRFPDMQYF. CDR3 DNA: TGTGCCAGCAGCTTAACGCGATTCCCAGATATGCAGTATTTT.

This clonotype was seen only a few times. V and J are TRBV12-3 or TRBV12-4 and TRBJ1-2; TRBD1 is a possible D gene (5 bases). CDR3 length equals 15 residues. Trimming removed 0 bases at V and 2 bases at J, with 10 bases between. The chain's CDR3 is CASSLAGGENYGYTF. CDR3 bases: TGTGCCAGCAGTTTAGCGGGGGGTGAGAACTATGGCTACACCTTC.

The sample holds a few counts of this clonotype. This chain connects TRBV13 to TRBJ2-7, with a tentative D call TRBD1 (5 bases). The J call is in doubt because the DNA end fits TRBJ2-4 better. This CDR3 is built from 13 residues. Germline assignment: CDR1 PRHDT and CDR2 FYEKMQ (reference sequence). DNA of the CDR3: TGTGCCAGCAGCTTAGGAGACCAGGGCATTCAGTACTTC. It codes for CASSLGDQGIQYF.

The chain couples TRBV7-9 to TRBJ2-7; 7 bases are a match to TRBD1. The CDR3 extends over 15 amino acids. Germline lookup yields CDR1 SEHNR and CDR2 FQNEAQ (reference sequence). After removal of 5 bases from V and 1 base from J, the junction contained 8 bases not matched to a gene. The CDR3 DNA is TGTGCCAGCAGCCAAGGGACAGTTACGTCCTACGAGCAGTACTTC. Residues: CASSQGTVTSYEQYF.

There are a few counts of this clonotype. The CDR3 region is CASSELKRLNEKLFF. The CDR3 nucleotides are TGTGCCAGCAGTGAATTGAAGAGACTTAATGAAAAACTGTTTTTT. This chain connects TRBV6-1 to TRBJ1-4, with D unclear. The CDR3 contains 15 residues. The germline gives CDR1 MNHNS, CDR2 SASEGT. The ends were cut back, 2 bases at V and 4 bases at J, with 11 bases in the middle.

The V and J genes are TRBV20-1 and TRBJ1-5; D not resolved. Trimming cost V 6 bases and J 4 bases, with 16 bases left between them. CDR1 is DFQATT and CDR2 is SNEGSKA in the germline V gene (reference sequence). CDR3 size: 14 residues. CDR3 in DNA: TGCAGTGCGCTGCCTGGTTCGGGGAATCAGCCCCAGCATTTT. Amino acids: CSALPGSGNQPQHF.

There are many counts of this clonotype. The V gene is TRBV5-1, the J gene TRBJ2-1, with a possible D match to TRBD2 (5 bases). Per the germline V gene, CDR1 is SGHRS and CDR2 is YFSETQ. This CDR3 contains 13 residues. V was trimmed by 0 bases and J by 10 bases, leaving 11 bases between them. The chain's CDR3 is CASSLGGGYEQFF. The CDR3 DNA follows: TGCGCCAGCAGCTTGGGCGGAGGATACGAGCAGTTCTTC.

This clonotype was picked up a small number of times. The chain carries TRBV10-3 and TRBJ2-3, with TRBD2 matching over 14 bases. Germline values: CDR1 ENHRY, CDR2 SYGVKD. V lost 2 bases, J lost 5 bases, and 9 bases stayed unmatched. This CDR3 is built from 18 residues. The CDR3 nucleotides read TGTGCCATCAGTGAGGCTTTTCCGGGACTAGCGGGAGAAGATACGCAGTATTTT. Its translation: CAISEAFPGLAGEDTQYF.

This clonotype has a count of ten or more. The J gene is TRBJ2-7, the V gene TRBV29-1, with 7 bases identical to TRBD2. CDR3 size: 14 residues. J gave up 0 bases and V 4 bases, and 6 bases lay outside the gene matches. Germline assignment: CDR1 SQVTM and CDR2 ANQGSEA. The CDR3 DNA reads TGCAGCGTTGGGCCTAGCGGTAGCTCCTACGAGCAGTACTTC. Encoded protein: CSVGPSGSSYEQYF.

The rearrangement links TRBV20-1 to TRBJ1-2; D is unclear. CDR1 DFQATT and CDR2 SNEGSKA come from the germline V gene (reference sequence). V lost 2 bases and J 4 bases, leaving 11 bases between the germline ends. CDR3 length equals 13 residues. The CDR3 coding sequence is TGCAGTGCTAGACTAAGGAAAAGCTATGGCTACACCTTC. Its protein is CSARLRKSYGYTF.

This clonotype was picked up many times. The chain carries TRBV29-1 and TRBJ2-1, with no clear D. Germline loops: CDR1 SQVTM, CDR2 ANQGSEA. This CDR3 is 13 amino acids long. Trimming pared 5 bases from V and 0 bases from J, leaving 8 bases between. The CDR3 is CSVRPSSYNEQFF. CDR3 in DNA: TGCAGCGTTCGCCCTTCCTCCTACAATGAGCAGTTCTTC.

V usage is TRBV2 and J usage is TRBJ2-7, with 9 bases lining up with TRBD1. The CDR3 covers 14 residues. Per germline, CDR1 SNHLY and CDR2 FYNNEI. V trimming: 6 bases; J trimming: 2 bases; junction bases outside the gene matches: 5. The CDR3 spells CASSGQGRPYEQYF. The CDR3 bases are TGTGCCAGCAGCGGACAGGGGAGGCCCTACGAGCAGTACTTC.